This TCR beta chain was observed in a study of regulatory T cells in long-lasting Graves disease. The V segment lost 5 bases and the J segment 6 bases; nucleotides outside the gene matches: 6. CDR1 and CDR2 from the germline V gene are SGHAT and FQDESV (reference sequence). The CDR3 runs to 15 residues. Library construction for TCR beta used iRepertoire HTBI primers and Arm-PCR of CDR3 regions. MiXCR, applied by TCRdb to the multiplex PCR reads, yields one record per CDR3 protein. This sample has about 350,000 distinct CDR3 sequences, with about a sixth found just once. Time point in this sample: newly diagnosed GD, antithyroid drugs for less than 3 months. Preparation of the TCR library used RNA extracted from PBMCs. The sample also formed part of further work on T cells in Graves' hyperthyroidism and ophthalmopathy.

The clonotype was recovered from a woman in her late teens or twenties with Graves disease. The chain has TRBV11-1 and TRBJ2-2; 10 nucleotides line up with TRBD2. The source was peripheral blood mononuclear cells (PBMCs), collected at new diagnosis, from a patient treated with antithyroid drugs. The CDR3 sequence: CASSPGTSVAGELFF. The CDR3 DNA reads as TGTGCCAGCAGCCCAGGGACTAGCGTTGCCGGGGAGCTGTTTTTT.